The T cell receptor beta chain described here comes from a study of T-cell memory formation after mild COVID-19. General study results and limits: Pre-infection memory carried some responding clones, suggesting that cross-reactive memory joined. Specificity for SARS-CoV-2 was not confirmed among the second-wave clones peaking on day 37. Those CD4+ clones that contracted were mainly in CM and EM (CD8+ ones in EMRA).

5'RACE, which relied on constant-segment primers, yielded TCR alpha and TCR beta cDNA libraries carrying sample barcodes and UMIs. Each CDR3 protein gets one entry after TCRdb re-called the 5' RACE reads with MiXCR. This sample has thousands of distinct CDR3 sequences, with 50% to 75% found just once. As concerns this clonotype: Its target is not known.

The source of this sequence is an adult who had mild COVID-19 (a few samples of this study predate the infection). Cell type and time point are not known. Sequencing used PBMCs or a T cell subset sorted from them (not recorded which).

The CDR3 nucleotides read TGCGCCAGCAGCGACCGACAGGTTCGCGGTACCGGGGAGCTGTTTTTT. Translation: CASSDRQVRGTGELFF. The V call is TRBV4-3, the J call TRBJ2-2; weak D call: TRBD1 (6 bases). The length of the CDR3 is 16 residues. Germline V CDR1 and CDR2: LGHNA, YSLEER. V was shortened by 5 bases and J by 5 bases, with 18 bases between the two germline ends.